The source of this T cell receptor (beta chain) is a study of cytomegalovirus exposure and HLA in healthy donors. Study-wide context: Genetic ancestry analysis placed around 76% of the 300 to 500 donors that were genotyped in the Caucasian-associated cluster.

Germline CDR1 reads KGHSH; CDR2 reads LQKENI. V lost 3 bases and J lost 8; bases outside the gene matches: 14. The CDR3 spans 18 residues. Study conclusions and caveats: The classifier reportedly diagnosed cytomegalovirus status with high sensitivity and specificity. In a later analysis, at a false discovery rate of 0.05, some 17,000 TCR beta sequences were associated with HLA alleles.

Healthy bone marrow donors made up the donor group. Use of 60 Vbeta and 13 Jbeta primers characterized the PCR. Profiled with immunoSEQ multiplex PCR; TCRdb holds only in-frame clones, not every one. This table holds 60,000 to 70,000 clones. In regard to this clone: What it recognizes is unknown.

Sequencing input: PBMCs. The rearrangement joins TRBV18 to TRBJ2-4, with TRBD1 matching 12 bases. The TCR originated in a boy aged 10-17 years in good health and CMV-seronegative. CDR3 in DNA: TGTGCCAGCTCACCTCTTCCCCCGGGACAGGGGGCAAGGGACATTCAGTACTTC. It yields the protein CASSPLPPGQGARDIQYF.